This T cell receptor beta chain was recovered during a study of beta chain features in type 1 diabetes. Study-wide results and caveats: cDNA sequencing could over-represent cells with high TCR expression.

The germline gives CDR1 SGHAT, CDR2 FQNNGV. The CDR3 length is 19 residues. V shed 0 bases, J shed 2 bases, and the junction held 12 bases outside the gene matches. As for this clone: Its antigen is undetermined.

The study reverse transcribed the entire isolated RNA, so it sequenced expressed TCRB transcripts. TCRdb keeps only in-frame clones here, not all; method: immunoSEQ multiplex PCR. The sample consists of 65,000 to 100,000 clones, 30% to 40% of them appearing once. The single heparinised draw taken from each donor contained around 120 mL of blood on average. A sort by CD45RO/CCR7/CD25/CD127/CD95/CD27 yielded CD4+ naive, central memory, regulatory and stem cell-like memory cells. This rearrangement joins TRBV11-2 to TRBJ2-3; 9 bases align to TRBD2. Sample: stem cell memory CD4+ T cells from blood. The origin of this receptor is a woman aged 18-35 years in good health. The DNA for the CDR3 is TGTGCCAGCAGCTTAGATCTCCGAGGAGCGGGGGGAAACACAGATACGCAGTATTTT. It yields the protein CASSLDLRGAGGNTDTQYF.